This T cell receptor (beta chain) was found in a study of blood T cell repertoires in COVID-19. About the study: Samples came from the United States, Italy and Spain, spanning acute and convalescent COVID-19. The cDNA or gDNA used as material had been derived from T cells, B-cell-depleted T cells, or PBMCs.

CDR3 length: 17 amino acids. The J segment lost 5 bases and the V segment lost 2 bases, leaving 9 bases of the junction unmatched. The germline gives CDR1 KGHDR, CDR2 SFDVKD. Authors' data handling: Amplification with reference gene primers provided the estimates of nucleated cell counts. Data came from immunoSEQ multiplex PCR; TCRdb stores just in-frame clones and leaves some out. V, J and clone size were drawn from that table, and D and trimming were deduced from the DNA. The profile shows some 76,000 clones, about 90% of them singletons. This clonotype originated in a human donor in a cohort sampled during active COVID-19. Specimen: peripheral blood. The chain carries TRBV24-1 and TRBJ2-1, with 9 bases matching TRBD2. DNA for the CDR3: TGTGCCACCAGTGATTCAACTAGCGGGTACGAGAACAATGAGCAGTTCTTC. Its protein product is CATSDSTSGYENNEQFF.